A selection of T cell receptor beta chains follows, all from one sample in a study of CD8+ T cells in alopecia areata. TCRdb's copy holds only in-frame clones and misses some; the assay was immunoSEQ multiplex PCR. The sample holds under 300,000 clones; less than 80% are singletons and the top ten take approximately 1.2%. The sample here was CD4+ T cells sorted from blood, taken at week 0. These TCRs come from a human donor with alopecia areata. Both conserved end residues are part of each CDR3.

>TRBV18
CASSPGADEQYF
>TRBV30
CAWSRTPSIPDTQYF
>TRBV5-1
CASRGSVLNRGTEAFF
>TRBV5-6
CASSLEGTAGGPETQYF
>TRBV29-1
CSVEGLSYEQYF
>TRBV29-1
CSVDRVIGNEQFF
>TRBV7-2
CASSLARQAQPQHF
>TRBV18
CASSPDSGYTF
>TRBV7-3
CASLRAPNTEAFF
>TRBV5-6
CASSLVGDLKYF
>TRBV6-5
CASSSEALGEQFF
>TRBV5-6
CASSGNMNTEAFF
>TRBV5-4
CASSLAFGGRETQYF
>TRBV7-8
CAISRGQGITGELFF
>TRBV25-1
CASSESQTRETQYF
>TRBV18
CASSRGAEEFF
>TRBV5-1
CASSLASAGGFEQYF
>TRBV20-1
CSARITYEQYF
>TRBV25-1
CASSDRTGLGYGYTF
>TRBV5-1
CASTTGGSRETQYF
>TRBV5-1
CASSLPGGYTGELFF
>TRBV20-1
CSGQGNEQFF
>TRBV7-2
CASSRRTSGVYEQYF
>TRBV25-1
CASSGYTEAFF
>TRBV7-9
CASSSQRLGEKLFF
>TRBV5-4
CASSSGRNQETQYF
>TRBV29-1
CSGGLAGSSYNEQFF
>TRBV25-1
CASSLSSGANVLTF
>TRBV23-1
CASSLRYDSYEQYF
>TRBV5-6
CASSSFYQETQYF
>TRBV6-5
CASSTRTGGWGGYTF
>TRBV30
CAWTGESNQPQHF
>TRBV11-3
CASSHSSGEQYF
>TRBV7-2
CASSLSRGAFGELFF
>TRBV5-6
CASSLMNMDEQFF
>TRBV5-1
CASSAGGGRNQPQHF